The 21 T cell receptor beta chains below come from one sample, sequenced in a study of T-cell reconstitution after alpha-beta-depleted transplantation in children. It was with unique molecular identifiers that the TCRbeta library was prepared. TCRdb ran MiXCR on the PCR reads and lists one entry per CDR3 protein. The repertoire includes some 200,000 distinct CDR3 sequences, under 9.5% of them detected once, and approximately 6.6% sits in the top ten. The input for sequencing was PBMCs from the stem cell graft donor, taken from the stem cell graft. The source is a human donor who donated a stem cell graft to a child with acute lymphoblastic leukemia.

This clonotype was found many times. The chain employs TRBV7-2 and TRBJ2-1, with 7 bases that match TRBD2. The CDR3 length is 16 residues. The germline CDR1 and CDR2 sequences are SGHTA and FQGNSA. J lost 4 bases, V lost 5 bases, and 11 bases had no gene match. CDR3: CASSPGSGGRYNEQFF. The DNA for the CDR3 is TGTGCCAGCAGCCCGGGGTCGGGGGGTCGGTACAATGAGCAGTTCTTC.

DNA for the CDR3: TGTGCCAGCAGTCCGGCGGACAGGATGAACACTGAAGCTTTCTTT. This codes for CASSPADRMNTEAFF. The chain links TRBV12-3 or TRBV12-4 to TRBJ1-1, with 7 bases fitting TRBD1. V gave up 5 bases and J gave up 0 bases; unmatched junction bases: 6. The CDR3 loop spans 15 amino acids.

This sequence joins TRBV15 and TRBJ1-1; D call uncertain. Germline lookup yields CDR1 LNHNV and CDR2 YYDKDF (reference sequence). The CDR3 runs to 11 residues. Trimming removed 1 base at V and 6 bases at J, with 3 bases between. The CDR3: CATSRGSEAFF. CDR3 bases: TGTGCCACCAGCAGAGGGTCTGAAGCTTTCTTT.

This clonotype was seen repeatedly, ten times or more. The V call is TRBV25-1, the J call TRBJ2-6, with TRBD1 identical over 10 bases. This CDR3 has 19 residues. V was clipped by 4 bases and J by 2 bases; unmatched bases: 11. The germline gives CDR1 MGHDK, CDR2 SYGVNS. CDR3 protein: CASSGQQGQGMAGANVLTF. DNA of the CDR3: TGTGCCAGCAGTGGCCAGCAGGGACAGGGGATGGCTGGGGCCAACGTCCTGACTTTC.

This clonotype was found many times. The rearrangement links TRBV6-2 or TRBV6-3 to TRBJ2-6; the match to TRBD2 covers 9 bases. From germline, CDR1 is MNHEY and CDR2 SVGEGT. V lost 0 bases to trimming and J lost 0 bases; unmatched junction nucleotides: 12. There are 21 residues in the CDR3. The CDR3 sequence is CASSYSVVASGAFSGANVLTF. The DNA for the CDR3 is TGTGCCAGCAGTTACTCGGTTGTCGCTAGCGGGGCCTTCTCTGGGGCCAACGTCCTGACTTTC.

This clonotype was detected only a few times. CDR3 in DNA: TGCGCCAGCAGGGTCGGGCTAGCGGTCTACGAGCAGTACTTC. This sequence encodes CASRVGLAVYEQYF. The chain carries TRBV10-2 and TRBJ2-7, with 7 nucleotides matching TRBD2. V lost 6 bases, J lost 3 bases, and 8 bases stayed unmatched. From germline, CDR1 is WSHSY and CDR2 SAAADI. The CDR3 length is 14 residues.

This clonotype showed up many times. The chain is built from TRBV27 and TRBJ2-3, with D possibly TRBD1 on 6 matching bases. Trimming stripped 7 bases from V and 2 bases from J, with 13 bases between. The CDR3 sequence is 14 residues long. Germline lookup yields CDR1 MNHEY and CDR2 SMNVEV (reference sequence). The CDR3 region is CASMGAQPTDTQYF. The CDR3 region has the DNA TGTGCCAGCATGGGGGCTCAACCCACAGATACGCAGTATTTT.

This clonotype was recorded at least ten times. The J gene is TRBJ1-5, the V gene TRBV7-9, with D maybe TRBD1 (6 bases). CDR3 length equals 14 residues. Germline loops: CDR1 SEHNR, CDR2 FQNEAQ (reference sequence). Between the trimmed V and J ends, which lost 5 bases and 6 bases, there was a span of 14 bases. The CDR3 DNA follows: TGTGCCAGCAGCCGGGACATTGTTAGTCAGCCCCAGCATTTT. Translated: CASSRDIVSQPQHF. The whole variable domain, filled in from reference TRBV7-9 and TRBJ1-5, reads DTGVSQNPRHKITKRGQNVTFRCDPISEHNRLYWYRQTLGQGPEFLTYFQNEAQLEKSRLLSDRFSAERPKGSFSTLEIQRTEQGDSAMYLCASSRDIVSQPQHFGDGTRLSIL.

The chain uses TRBV11-2 and TRBJ1-2, with D possibly matching TRBD1 (6 bases). Per germline, CDR1 SGHAT and CDR2 FQNNGV. The V and J ends lost 4 bases and 1 base respectively, with 19 bases between them. The CDR3 length is 17 residues. The CDR3 loop is CASSSITGKWVNYGYTF. CDR3 nucleotide sequence: TGTGCCAGCAGCTCGATAACAGGGAAGTGGGTTAACTATGGCTACACCTTC.

A few counts support this clonotype. The chain carries TRBV12-5 and TRBJ2-1; D is ambiguous. From germline, CDR1 is LGHNT and CDR2 FRNRAP. The CDR3 runs 12 residues. The V end was cut by 1 base, the J end by 5 bases, with 3 bases between. CDR3 in DNA: TGTGCTAGTGGTTTGGGGCACAATGAGCAGTTCTTC. This codes for CASGLGHNEQFF.

This clonotype was recorded many times. The chain uses TRBV27 and TRBJ2-1; TRBD2 matches 8 bases. The junction had 9 bases not matched to a gene; V was cut back by 7 bases and J by 4 bases. Germline CDR1 MNHEY, CDR2 SMNVEV (reference sequence). CDR3 size: 15 residues. CDR3 in amino acids: CASTTIGGAYNEQFF. The CDR3 DNA reads TGTGCCAGCACCACCATCGGGGGGGCATACAATGAGCAGTTCTTC.

This clonotype was recorded many times. The chain joins TRBV7-2 to TRBJ1-6; D ambiguous. CDR1 and CDR2 (germline): SGHTA, FQGNSA. V was pared by 2 bases and J by 7 bases, with 9 bases between. The CDR3 spans 14 residues. The CDR3 nucleotides are TGTGCCAGCAGCTTAAGACGGTTAAATTCACCCCTCCACTTT. Protein sequence: CASSLRRLNSPLHF.

On this clonotype itself: The junction departs from the called germline gene at one end, perhaps through a read error. The chain combines TRBV7-9 with TRBJ2-7, with D unresolved. CDR3 size: 14 residues. CDR1 is SEHNR and CDR2 is FQNEAQ in the germline V gene (reference sequence). For the CDR3, the DNA is TGTGCCGGCAGCTTCTCGGCGGTCTCCTACGAGCAGTACTTC. Its translation is CAGSFSAVSYEQYF.

The rearrangement joins TRBV12-3 or TRBV12-4 to TRBJ1-5, with 7 positions matching TRBD1. V shed 3 bases and J 2 bases; nucleotides not matched to a gene: 4. The CDR3 covers 15 residues. In DNA form, the CDR3 reads TGTGCCAGCAGTTTGCCAGACAGGGGCAATCAGCCCCAGCATTTT. Protein sequence: CASSLPDRGNQPQHF.

In this sample, this clonotype turned up once. V gene TRBV25-1 combines with J gene TRBJ1-5; the D is unclear. V was shortened by 1 base and J by 4 bases, with 11 bases between the two germline ends. The germline V gene encodes CDR1 MGHDK and CDR2 SYGVNS. The CDR3 runs to 15 residues. In DNA, the CDR3 is TGTGCCAGCAGTGAATCAACAGAGACAAATCAGCCCCAGCATTTT. The encoded protein is CASSESTETNQPQHF.

This clonotype was seen at least ten times. The rearrangement joins TRBV5-1 to TRBJ2-3; 8 nucleotides align to TRBD1. Per the germline V gene, CDR1 is SGHRS and CDR2 is YFSETQ. After removal of 0 bases from V and 2 bases from J, the junction contained 5 bases not matched to a gene. The CDR3 extends over 16 amino acids. The CDR3 DNA reads as TGCGCCAGCAGCTTGGCGGACAGGGCTCACACAGATACGCAGTATTTT. It yields the protein CASSLADRAHTDTQYF.

This clonotype has a count of ten or more. V gene TRBV7-8 combines with J gene TRBJ1-2; D call uncertain. This CDR3 has 15 amino acids. Per germline, CDR1 SGHVS and CDR2 FQNEAQ. Trimming pared 5 bases from V and 2 bases from J, leaving 15 bases between. CDR3: CASSPRPSPNYGYTF. DNA of the CDR3: TGTGCCAGCAGCCCCAGGCCCAGCCCAAACTATGGCTACACCTTC.

This clonotype was observed a few times. This sequence joins TRBV27 and TRBJ2-7; D remains ambiguous. The V end lost 4 bases, the J end lost 4 bases, and 11 bases lay between the germline ends. The CDR3 extends over 13 amino acids. Germline assignment: CDR1 MNHEY and CDR2 SMNVEV (reference sequence). CDR3 sequence: CASSYGPVYEQYF. In DNA form, the CDR3 reads TGTGCCAGCAGTTATGGACCTGTTTACGAGCAGTACTTC.

This clonotype occurred many times. The CDR3 is CASSEISILTGELFF. CDR3 DNA: TGCGCCAGCAGTGAGATCTCCATCTTGACCGGGGAGCTGTTTTTT. The chain combines TRBV10-2 with TRBJ2-2; D gene ambiguous. Germline values: CDR1 WSHSY, CDR2 SAAADI. The length of the CDR3 is 15 residues. The V end was cut by 2 bases, the J end by 5 bases, with 12 bases between.

At least ten counts were recorded for this clonotype. The V and J genes are TRBV12-3 or TRBV12-4 and TRBJ2-2; 7 nucleotides align to TRBD1. The CDR3 has 16 amino acids. V dropped 5 bases and J dropped 2; count of bases not matched to a gene: 8. CDR3 amino acids: CASSPQGQLNTGELFF. The CDR3 nucleotides are TGTGCCAGCAGTCCCCAGGGACAGTTAAACACCGGGGAGCTGTTTTTT.

This clonotype was picked up many times. The rearrangement joins TRBV10-1 to TRBJ2-2, with D perhaps matching TRBD2 (5 bases). The CDR3 is 14 amino acids. Looked up from germline, CDR1 is WNHNN and CDR2 is SYGVQD (reference sequence). Trimming cost V 3 bases and J 2 bases, with 7 bases left between them. CDR3 sequence: CASSDEGNTGELFF. Here the CDR3 DNA reads TGCGCCAGCAGTGACGAGGGAAACACCGGGGAGCTGTTTTTT.